One and the same sample provided the 23 T cell receptor beta chains below, sequenced in a study of shared clonotypes between healthy human individuals. Data came from immunoSEQ multiplex PCR; TCRdb stores just in-frame clones and leaves some out. The data contain 2.3 million or so clones, approximately 93% of them singletons. Input material: naive CD4+ T cells from PBMCs. Subset indicated: CD45RA+ positively selected. Receptors were obtained from a man between 18 and 35 years old in good health. Some clones in this sample may be carry-over from other donors' samples.

This chain uses TRBV14 with TRBJ2-7; 9 nucleotides match TRBD1. This CDR3 spans 15 amino acids. Losses at the gene ends were 5 bases for V and 4 bases for J; bases not matched to a gene: 9. Germline V gene data show CDR1 as SGHDN and CDR2 as FVKESK. CDR3 in DNA: TGTGCCAGCAGCATTCAACAGGGGGCGCGATACGAGCAGTACTTC. Translation gives CASSIQQGARYEQYF.

This chain connects TRBV10-3 to TRBJ2-1; TRBD2 matches at 13 bases. CDR3 length: 17 amino acids. Germline values: CDR1 ENHRY, CDR2 SYGVKD. The ends lost 7 bases at V and 6 bases at J; junction bases unmatched: 12. The CDR3 reads CAITNPGLAGYGNEQFF. The CDR3 DNA reads TGTGCCATCACTAACCCGGGACTAGCGGGGTACGGCAATGAGCAGTTCTTC.

The J gene is TRBJ2-3, the V gene TRBV5-1; D assignment may be TRBD1 or TRBD2 (5 bases each). Trimming stripped 0 bases from V and 2 bases from J, with 16 bases between. Germline CDR1 SGHRS, CDR2 YFSETQ. This CDR3 is built from 17 residues. The CDR3 DNA follows: TGCGCCAGCAGCTTGGGATCAGCGCAGGGAGCCACAGATACGCAGTATTTT. This translates into CASSLGSAQGATDTQYF.

Remarks on this clone: The sample carries other DNA sequences with the same CDR3. J is TRBJ1-2 and V is TRBV9; D is uncertain. This CDR3 has 11 residues. With 3 bases removed from V and 5 bases from J, the gap between germline ends came to 5 bases. The germline CDR1 and CDR2 sequences are SGDLS and YYNGEE. The CDR3 region has the DNA TGTGCCAGCAGCGCTACATATGGCTACACCTTC. Amino acid sequence: CASSATYGYTF.

This chain joins TRBV7-9 and TRBJ2-3; D not certain. Germline V gene sequence: CDR1 SEHNR, CDR2 FQNEAQ (reference sequence). V lost 1 base and J lost 5, with 4 bases in between. The CDR3 is 12 amino acids. The CDR3 coding sequence is TGTGCCAGCAGCTTAGGGGAAGATACGCAGTATTTT. Translated, it gives CASSLGEDTQYF.

The chain carries TRBV18 and TRBJ2-3; TRBD1 matches at 8 bases. CDR1 is KGHSH and CDR2 is LQKENI in the germline V gene. This CDR3 has 15 residues. V was clipped by 5 bases and J by 2 bases; unmatched bases: 6. Here the CDR3 DNA reads TGTGCCAGCTCATTAGGACAGGGACACACAGATACGCAGTATTTT. It specifies CASSLGQGHTDTQYF.

The chain employs TRBV5-4 and TRBJ2-1; 7 bases fit TRBD2. Looked up from germline, CDR1 is SGHNT and CDR2 is YYREEE (reference sequence). The CDR3 spans 16 residues. The ends lost 4 bases at V and 3 bases at J; junction bases unmatched: 10. CDR3 loop: CASSPEILAVYNEQFF. The CDR3 DNA sequence: TGTGCCAGCAGCCCCGAGATCCTAGCGGTCTACAATGAGCAGTTCTTC.

The V call is TRBV9, the J call TRBJ2-7; 7 bases are a match to TRBD2. Germline V gene data show CDR1 as SGDLS and CDR2 as YYNGEE. The junction had 4 bases not matched to a gene; V was cut back by 2 bases and J by 5 bases. The CDR3 totals 13 residues. CDR3 DNA: TGTGCCAGCAGCGTGGCTAGCGGTGACGAGCAGTACTTC. Its protein is CASSVASGDEQYF.

This chain uses TRBV19 with TRBJ1-1, with 7 bases aligning to TRBD1. The ends lost 5 bases at V and 10 bases at J; junction bases unmatched: 10. The CDR3 contains 13 residues. Germline loops: CDR1 LNHDA, CDR2 SQIVND (reference sequence). The CDR3, as DNA: TGTGCCAGTAGTTTAAAACAGGGGCAGGGAGCTTTCTTT. It yields the protein CASSLKQGQGAFF.

This rearrangement joins TRBV25-1 to TRBJ1-2; perhaps TRBD1 as D (5 bases). This CDR3 comprises 13 residues. V gave up 6 bases and J gave up 5 bases, with 13 bases separating them. Germline CDR1 reads MGHDK; CDR2 reads SYGVNS. The CDR3 loop is CASSRVDWYGYTF. The CDR3 DNA reads as TGTGCCAGCAGCAGGGTCGACTGGTATGGCTACACCTTC.

The rearrangement joins TRBV14 to TRBJ1-2, with D uncertain. CDR3 size: 12 residues. Trimming pared 4 bases from V and 7 bases from J, leaving 10 bases between. The germline V gene has CDR1 SGHDN and CDR2 FVKESK. CDR3 residues: CASSPIGSGYTF. CDR3 in DNA: TGTGCCAGCAGCCCCATTGGGAGTGGCTACACCTTC. Full variable domain (rest looked up from reference TRBV14 and TRBJ1-2): EAGVTQFPSHSVIEKGQTVTLRCDPISGHDNLYWYRRVMGKEIKFLLHFVKESKQDESGMPNNRFLAERTGGTYSTLKVQPAELEDSGVYFCASSPIGSGYTFGSGTRLTVV.

A word on this clone: Within the sample, other DNA sequences also encode this same CDR3. The chain links TRBV4-1 to TRBJ2-3; D unclear. Germline CDR1 and CDR2: MGHRA and YSYEKL. V was clipped by 0 bases and J by 6 bases, with 7 bases between them. The CDR3 spans 13 residues. The CDR3 loop reads CASSQESPDTQYF. CDR3 bases: TGCGCCAGCAGCCAAGAGAGCCCGGATACGCAGTATTTT.

This clone was seen a few times. This chain connects TRBV7-8 to TRBJ1-1, with no clear D. Trimming removed 5 bases from V and 3 bases from J, with 13 bases in between. The germline V gene encodes CDR1 SGHVS and CDR2 FQNEAQ. This CDR3 comprises 14 residues. This CDR3 reads CASSPSWGDTEAFF. The CDR3 coding sequence is TGTGCCAGCAGCCCAAGTTGGGGAGACACTGAAGCTTTCTTT.

The chain couples TRBV5-4 to TRBJ2-7, with D possibly TRBD1 on 6 matching bases. Germline CDR1 and CDR2: SGHNT and YYREEE (reference sequence). The CDR3 spans 15 residues. Trimming stripped 0 bases from V and 6 bases from J, with 16 bases between. The CDR3 DNA sequence: TGTGCCAGCAGCTTGGGACTGAAGACAGGTCGCGAGCAGTACTTC. This sequence encodes CASSLGLKTGREQYF.

The chain is built from TRBV7-2 and TRBJ1-2; D is ambiguous. Trimming pared 3 bases from V and 6 bases from J, leaving 11 bases between. This CDR3 region has 13 residues. The V gene's germline CDR1 is SGHTA and CDR2 FQGNSA. The CDR3 reads CASSFFLGDGYTF. Written as DNA, the CDR3 is TGTGCCAGCAGCTTTTTTTTGGGAGATGGCTACACCTTC.

This clone has more than one count but fewer than ten. The V and J genes are TRBV30 and TRBJ1-1, with unresolved D. The CDR3 totals 13 residues. V dropped 3 bases and J dropped 0 bases, with 8 bases sitting between them. CDR1 GTSNPN and CDR2 SVGIG come from the germline V gene (reference sequence). CDR3 amino acids: CAWRGLLNTEAFF. The CDR3 DNA sequence: TGTGCCTGGAGAGGACTGCTGAACACTGAAGCTTTCTTT. Full variable domain (rest looked up from reference TRBV30 and TRBJ1-1): SQTIHQWPATLVQPVGSPLSLECTVEGTSNPNLYWYRQAAGRGLQLLFYSVGIGQISSEVPQNLSASRPQDRQFILSSKKLLLSDSGFYLCAWRGLLNTEAFFGQGTRLTVV.

The gene calls are TRBV6-1 and TRBJ2-3, with TRBD2 identical over 12 bases. The V segment lost 2 bases and the J segment 2 bases; nucleotides outside the gene matches: 17. The CDR3 is 21 amino acids. CDR1 MNHNS and CDR2 SASEGT come from the germline V gene. CDR3 protein: CASSESGLAGIQPGLTDTQYF. The CDR3 DNA sequence: TGTGCCAGCAGTGAAAGTGGACTAGCGGGGATACAACCAGGTCTCACAGATACGCAGTATTTT.

A word on this clone: This sample also contains other DNA sequences that code for the same CDR3. This chain joins TRBV5-1 and TRBJ2-2; 7 bases fit TRBD1. Germline-derived CDR1 and CDR2 are SGHRS and YFSETQ. After removal of 0 bases from V and 2 bases from J, the junction contained 1 base not matched to a gene. The CDR3 length is 15 residues. The CDR3 DNA follows: TGCGCCAGCAGCTTGGGAGGGGGCAACACCGGGGAGCTGTTTTTT. Encoded protein: CASSLGGGNTGELFF.

The V gene is TRBV30, the J gene TRBJ2-3; TRBD1 aligns across 8 bases. The CDR3 has 16 amino acids. Per the germline V gene, CDR1 is GTSNPN and CDR2 is SVGIG (reference sequence). V shed 5 bases, J shed 3 bases, and the junction held 13 bases outside the gene matches. DNA for the CDR3: TGTGCCTGGGGCAAAAGACAGGGGCTGATAACAGATACGCAGTATTTT. This encodes CAWGKRQGLITDTQYF.

The V and J genes are TRBV15 and TRBJ2-7; 7 bases agree with TRBD1. The CDR3 runs 13 residues. CDR1 and CDR2 from the germline V gene are LNHNV and YYDKDF (reference sequence). V gave up 1 base and J gave up 4 bases; unmatched junction bases: 1. This CDR3 reads CATSRVTGYEQYF. The CDR3 nucleotides read TGTGCCACCAGCAGAGTGACAGGGTACGAGCAGTACTTC.

This chain connects TRBV27 to TRBJ1-5, with 10 bases that match TRBD1. V lost 8 bases to trimming and J lost 2 bases; unmatched junction nucleotides: 6. This CDR3 contains 15 residues. Looked up from germline, CDR1 is MNHEY and CDR2 is SMNVEV (reference sequence). CDR3 residues: CASATGGAGNQPQHF. CDR3 nucleotides: TGTGCCAGCGCGACAGGGGGCGCGGGCAATCAGCCCCAGCATTTT.

This sequence joins TRBV6-5 and TRBJ1-1, with D possibly being TRBD1 (6 bases). CDR1 and CDR2 (germline): MNHEY, SVGAGI. Between the trimmed V and J ends, which lost 0 bases and 4 bases, there was a span of 12 bases. CDR3 size: 15 residues. The DNA for the CDR3 is TGTGCCAGCAGTTACTCCGCCAGGGGAGTCACTGAAGCTTTCTTT. It translates to CASSYSARGVTEAFF.

The chain carries TRBV4-3 and TRBJ2-3; 14 bases line up with TRBD2. The germline V gene has CDR1 LGHNA and CDR2 YSLEER. Trimming at V came to 6 bases and at J to 3 bases, leaving 5 bases not matched to a gene. This CDR3 has 16 amino acids. CDR3 coding DNA: TGCGCCAGCAGTCGACGGACTAGCGGGAGGACAGATACGCAGTATTTT. Protein: CASSRRTSGRTDTQYF.